This TCR beta chain derives from a study of post-analysis software for immune sequencing data. General study findings and limits: Several TRBV segments (TRBV5-6, TRBV5-1 and TRBV20-1 among them) occurred more frequently in patients than in controls. Significantly decreased normalized Chao1 diversity was recorded for multiple sclerosis patients relative to controls.

This clonotype was seen a handful of times. The antigen is unknown. Libraries were made from TCR beta cDNA, and they carried unique molecular identifiers. The yield from roughly 1 to 10 million T cells was roughly 500,000 cDNA molecules in total. One entry per CDR3 protein results from TCRdb running MiXCR on the PCR reads. The table lists roughly 700,000 distinct CDR3 sequences, roughly 29% of them singletons. Germline V lookup: CDR1 WSHSY, CDR2 SAAADI. The CDR3 length is 15 residues. The V gene lost 2 bases and the J gene lost 1 base, with 12 bases spanning the gap. Material: blood. This clonotype was sampled from a girl aged 5-17 years with multiple sclerosis. This sequence joins TRBV10-2 and TRBJ2-7; weak D call: TRBD1 (6 bases). The DNA for the CDR3 is TGCGCCAGCAGTGAGCCCCCACAGGGATCCTACGAGCAGTACTTC. It is translated as CASSEPPQGSYEQYF.